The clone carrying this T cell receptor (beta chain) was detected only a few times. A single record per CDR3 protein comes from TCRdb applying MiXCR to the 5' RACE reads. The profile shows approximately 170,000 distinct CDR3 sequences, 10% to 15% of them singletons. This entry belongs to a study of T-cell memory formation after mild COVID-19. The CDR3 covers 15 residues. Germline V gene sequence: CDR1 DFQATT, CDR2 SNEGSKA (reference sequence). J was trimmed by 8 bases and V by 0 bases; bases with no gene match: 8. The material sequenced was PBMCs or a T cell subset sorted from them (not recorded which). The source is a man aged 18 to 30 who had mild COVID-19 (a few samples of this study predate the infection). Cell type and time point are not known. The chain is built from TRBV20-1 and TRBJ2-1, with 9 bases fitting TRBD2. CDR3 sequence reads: CSARDAGLASHEQFF. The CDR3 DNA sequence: TGCAGTGCTAGAGATGCAGGACTAGCGTCCCATGAGCAGTTCTTC.